The 21 T cell receptor beta chains below come from one sample, sequenced in a study of cytomegalovirus exposure and HLA in healthy donors. PCR involved 60 Vbeta and 13 Jbeta primers. The table came from immunoSEQ multiplex PCR; TCRdb's copy has only in-frame clones and leaves some out. The table has 85,000 to 100,000 clones, under 75% seen once. Sequenced: PBMCs. These receptors came from a human donor in good health.

This clone was seen a single time. This chain uses TRBV6-6 with TRBJ1-2; TRBD1 is a possible D gene (5 bases). The CDR3 sequence is 14 residues long. Trimming shortened V by 7 bases and J by 4 bases, and 16 bases separated the two germline ends. Germline V CDR1 and CDR2: MNHNY, SVGAGI (reference sequence). The CDR3 DNA follows: TGTGCCAGCACCGATTCCGGGGGACTCTATGGCTACACCTTC. Amino acids: CASTDSGGLYGYTF.

The chain couples TRBV7-9 to TRBJ2-7, with 10 bases fitting TRBD2. The CDR3 covers 16 residues. The germline CDR1 and CDR2 sequences are SEHNR and FQNEAQ (reference sequence). J was trimmed by 2 bases and V by 5 bases; bases with no gene match: 9. DNA for the CDR3: TGTGCCAGCAGCCACGATGGGACTAGCGCTACCTACGAGCAGTACTTC. Its protein is CASSHDGTSATYEQYF.

The chain has TRBV19 and TRBJ2-5; D is unresolved. Germline CDR1 is LNHDA and CDR2 is SQIVND (reference sequence). V was shortened by 5 bases and J by 5 bases, with 18 bases between the two germline ends. The CDR3 totals 15 residues. The CDR3: CASSVTWAAEETQYF. The CDR3 nucleotides read TGTGCCAGTAGTGTAACCTGGGCAGCTGAGGAGACCCAGTACTTC.

The chain couples TRBV6-1 to TRBJ2-3; TRBD2 agrees at 8 bases. The V and J ends lost 6 bases and 4 bases, in that order; junction bases with no gene match: 9. Germline V gives CDR1 MNHNS, CDR2 SASEGT. The CDR3 covers 15 residues. CDR3 sequence reads: CASSLTGGLADTQYF. The CDR3 region has the DNA TGTGCCAGCAGCCTGACGGGGGGGCTTGCAGATACGCAGTATTTT.

V gene TRBV7-2 combines with J gene TRBJ2-2; 7 bases agree with TRBD1. CDR1 and CDR2 from the germline V gene are SGHTA and FQGNSA. CDR3 length: 14 residues. Unmatched junction bases numbered 5, after V lost 5 bases and J lost 5 bases. CDR3 coding DNA: TGTGCCAGCAGCGGCCGGACAGGAACCGGGGAGCTGTTTTTT. Translated, it gives CASSGRTGTGELFF.

Details on this clone: This same CDR3 is encoded by further DNA sequences in the sample. The rearrangement joins TRBV5-1 to TRBJ1-2; D is unresolved. The germline V gene encodes CDR1 SGHRS and CDR2 YFSETQ. CDR3 length: 16 residues. Trimming removed 0 bases at V and 1 base at J, with 13 bases between. The CDR3 loop reads CASSLALTADNYGYTF. CDR3 coding DNA: TGCGCCAGCAGCTTGGCCCTAACAGCTGATAACTATGGCTACACCTTC.

This clone was detected a few times. This chain joins TRBV5-1 and TRBJ1-2; 10 bases map to TRBD1. The CDR3 is made up of 15 amino acids. With 4 bases clipped from V and 5 bases from J, the junction kept 8 bases outside the gene matches. Germline V CDR1 and CDR2: SGHRS, YFSETQ. The CDR3 nucleotides are TGCGCCAGCAGCACCGGGACAGGGGCTTGGTATGGCTACACCTTC. Its translation: CASSTGTGAWYGYTF.

The gene calls are TRBV18 and TRBJ2-4, with TRBD2 matching over 7 bases. This CDR3 has 15 residues. Germline CDR1 reads KGHSH; CDR2 reads LQKENI. V was clipped by 2 bases and J by 8 bases; unmatched bases: 9. The CDR3 is CASSPVRTRWDIQYF. In DNA, the CDR3 is TGTGCCAGCTCACCAGTGCGGACTAGATGGGACATTCAGTACTTC.

The table lists this clone with a few counts. The rearrangement links TRBV7-2 to TRBJ1-3; the D is unclear. CDR3 length: 13 residues. The germline V gene encodes CDR1 SGHTA and CDR2 FQGNSA. V lost 0 bases and J lost 11, with 11 bases in between. As DNA, the CDR3 is TGTGCCAGCAGCTTAGCGCTGAGAAGCCCCATATATTTT. Translating gives CASSLALRSPIYF.

V is TRBV23-1 and J is TRBJ2-7; 7 bases align to TRBD1. TRBV23-1 is assigned to the ORF class and has an uncertain function. The V segment lost 3 bases and the J segment 1 base; nucleotides outside the gene matches: 12. The CDR3 loop spans 17 amino acids. Here the CDR3 DNA reads TGCGCCAGCAGTCACCAAACAGGGGCCGGCCAATCCTACGAGCAGTACTTC. Residues: CASSHQTGAGQSYEQYF.

The chain recombines TRBV19 with TRBJ1-5; 8 nucleotides agree with TRBD1. V was pared by 7 bases and J by 0 bases, with 5 bases of the junction left unmatched. Germline V gene data show CDR1 as LNHDA and CDR2 as SQIVND (reference sequence). CDR3 length: 15 residues. CDR3 DNA: TGTGCCAGTATCGACAGGGGCTATAGCAATCAGCCCCAGCATTTT. Translating gives CASIDRGYSNQPQHF. The full variable domain, its missing parts supplied by reference TRBV19 and TRBJ1-5, is DGGITQSPKYLFRKEGQNVTLSCEQNLNHDAMYWYRQDPGQGLRLIYYSQIVNDFQKGDIAEGYSVSREKKESFPLTVTSAQKNPTAFYLCASIDRGYSNQPQHFGDGTRLSIL.

V and J are TRBV5-5 and TRBJ2-7, with TRBD2 matching 13 bases. After removal of 0 bases from V and 4 bases from J, the junction contained 4 bases not matched to a gene. Per germline, CDR1 SGHKS and CDR2 YYEKEE (reference sequence). The CDR3 extends over 16 amino acids. Here the CDR3 DNA reads TGTGCCAGCAGCTTGGCCGGACTAGCGGGGGCATACGAGCAGTACTTC. The encoded protein is CASSLAGLAGAYEQYF.

This clone was counted between two and nine times. This sequence joins TRBV5-1 and TRBJ2-7, with D tentatively TRBD1 (6 bases). This CDR3 region has 13 residues. V was cut by 4 bases and J by 3 bases, with 11 bases left in between. Germline CDR1 is SGHRS and CDR2 is YFSETQ. The CDR3 nucleotides read TGCGCCAGCAGCGGACAGATCATCTACGAGCAGTACTTC. Residues: CASSGQIIYEQYF.

V is TRBV25-1 and J is TRBJ1-1, with a possible D match to TRBD1 (6 bases). V lost 6 bases and J lost 1, with 9 bases in between. The CDR3 runs 13 residues. Germline V lookup: CDR1 MGHDK, CDR2 SYGVNS. The CDR3: CASRRTENTEAFF. The CDR3 coding sequence is TGTGCCAGCAGACGGACAGAGAACACTGAAGCTTTCTTT. The variable domain in full, with the rest retrieved from reference TRBV25-1 and TRBJ1-1, is EADIYQTPRYLVIGTGKKITLECSQTMGHDKMYWYQQDPGMELHLIHYSYGVNSTEKGDLSSESTVSRIRTEHFPLTLESARPSHTSQYLCASRRTENTEAFFGQGTRLTVV.

The V call is TRBV4-3, the J call TRBJ1-2; 7 nucleotides agree with TRBD1. Germline CDR1 reads LGHNA; CDR2 reads YSLEER. This CDR3 has 15 amino acids. The V and J ends lost 3 bases and 2 bases, in that order; junction bases with no gene match: 6. CDR3 nucleotide sequence: TGCGCCAGCAGCCAGACAGGGAATTGGAACTATGGCTACACCTTC. Residues: CASSQTGNWNYGYTF.

The table lists this clone with a few counts. The V call is TRBV7-2, the J call TRBJ2-7; maybe TRBD1 (6 bases). This CDR3 is built from 13 residues. The V gene's germline CDR1 is SGHTA and CDR2 FQGNSA. Deletions cut 4 bases from V and 2 bases from J, with 9 bases between. DNA for the CDR3: TGTGCCAGCAGCTCACAGGGTGCCTACGAGCAGTACTTC. Amino acids: CASSSQGAYEQYF.

Regarding this clone: A read error may account for a junction end that differs from germline. The V gene is TRBV7-7, the J gene TRBJ2-5; TRBD1 agrees at 10 bases. Looked up from germline, CDR1 is SSHAT and CDR2 is FNYEAQ (reference sequence). The CDR3 is 15 residues long. The CDR3 here is CASSSDRGPSEAQYF. The DNA of the CDR3 is TGTGCTAGCAGCTCCGACAGGGGGCCAAGCGAGGCCCAGTACTTC.

This chain uses TRBV9 with TRBJ2-7; TRBD1 aligns across 8 bases. V dropped 2 bases and J dropped 2; count of bases not matched to a gene: 6. Germline values: CDR1 SGDLS, CDR2 YYNGEE. This CDR3 contains 15 residues. CDR3 sequence (DNA): TGTGCCAGCAGCGTGGGCGGACAGGGAACCTACGAGCAGTACTTC. This codes for CASSVGGQGTYEQYF.

This clone was counted only a few times. The rearrangement uses TRBV15 and TRBJ1-6; D may be TRBD1 (5 bases). Trimming removed 1 base from V and 15 bases from J, with 10 bases in between. CDR3 length equals 12 residues. CDR1 and CDR2 (germline): LNHNV, YYDKDF (reference sequence). CDR3 sequence: CATSRAAGLLHF. The CDR3 region has the DNA TGTGCCACCAGCAGAGCTGCGGGACTCCTCCACTTT.

This sequence joins TRBV5-1 and TRBJ2-2; 11 bases line up with TRBD2. J gave up 4 bases and V 4 bases, and 9 bases lay outside the gene matches. This CDR3 region has 17 residues. Germline CDR1 reads SGHRS; CDR2 reads YFSETQ. The CDR3 sequence is CASSSLISGGGTGELFF. CDR3 sequence (DNA): TGCGCCAGCAGCAGCCTCATTAGCGGGGGGGGCACCGGGGAGCTGTTTTTT.

This chain's CDR3 is CASTDYNEQFF. The CDR3 bases are TGTGCCAGCACAGACTACAATGAGCAGTTCTTC. The genes are TRBV28 and TRBJ2-1; D gene unclear. The ends were cut back, 7 bases at V and 3 bases at J, with 4 bases in the middle. Germline V lookup: CDR1 MDHEN, CDR2 SYDVKM. The CDR3 is made up of 11 amino acids.